One and the same sample provided the 22 T cell receptor beta chains below, sequenced in a study of cytomegalovirus exposure and HLA in healthy donors. A multiplex PCR was run with 60 Vbeta primers and 13 Jbeta primers. Assay: immunoSEQ multiplex PCR; the TCRdb copy retains only in-frame clones and omits some. The repertoire includes roughly 100,000 clones, about 70% of them detected once, and around 3.5% sits in the top ten. The specimen sequenced was PBMCs. Every receptor here comes from a man aged 25-45 years in good health and CMV-seronegative.

This chain links TRBV5-4 with TRBJ2-7, with D perhaps matching TRBD1 (6 bases). The CDR3 length is 15 residues. V was pared by 4 bases and J by 0 bases, with 14 bases between. CDR1 is SGHNT and CDR2 is YYREEE in the germline V gene (reference sequence). This chain's CDR3 is CASSSGQISSYEQYF. The CDR3 coding sequence is TGTGCCAGCAGCAGTGGACAGATAAGCTCCTACGAGCAGTACTTC.

The CDR3 nucleotides read TGTGCCAGTAGTATCCCCGGGTATGCTGAGCAGTTCTTC. This encodes CASSIPGYAEQFF. The rearrangement uses TRBV19 and TRBJ2-1; D is unresolved. V was pared by 3 bases and J by 9 bases, with 12 bases between. Germline lookup yields CDR1 LNHDA and CDR2 SQIVND (reference sequence). The CDR3 is made up of 13 amino acids.

This chain uses TRBV19 with TRBJ1-1, with D possibly matching TRBD1 (5 bases). The germline gives CDR1 LNHDA, CDR2 SQIVND (reference sequence). The V and J ends lost 3 bases and 7 bases respectively, with 6 bases between them. The CDR3 totals 11 residues. As DNA, the CDR3 is TGTGCCAGTAGTATGGGGGGTGAAGCTTTCTTT. Translating it yields CASSMGGEAFF. The full variable domain, with the rest looked up from reference TRBV19 and TRBJ1-1, is DGGITQSPKYLFRKEGQNVTLSCEQNLNHDAMYWYRQDPGQGLRLIYYSQIVNDFQKGDIAEGYSVSREKKESFPLTVTSAQKNPTAFYLCASSMGGEAFFGQGTRLTVV.

For this clone: The same CDR3 can be traced to other DNA sequences in this sample. The chain has TRBV20-1 and TRBJ1-2; no reliable D call. The V gene's germline CDR1 is DFQATT and CDR2 SNEGSKA (reference sequence). V was clipped by 6 bases and J by 5 bases, with 10 bases between them. The CDR3 has 11 amino acids. The CDR3: CSAEAGYGYTF. The DNA of the CDR3 is TGCAGTGCCGAGGCGGGGTATGGCTACACCTTC.

The chain recombines TRBV15 with TRBJ2-7; 7 bases are shared with TRBD2. Germline CDR1 is LNHNV and CDR2 is YYDKDF (reference sequence). The CDR3 is made up of 16 amino acids. V lost 0 bases, J lost 7 bases, and 12 bases stayed unmatched. CDR3 sequence (DNA): TGTGCCACCAGCAGAGATAGAAGCGGGATCCCCGTGGAGCAGTACTTC. Translating gives CATSRDRSGIPVEQYF.

The rearrangement links TRBV6-5 to TRBJ2-1; D uncertain. V was clipped by 6 bases and J by 5 bases, with 5 bases between them. CDR1 is MNHEY, CDR2 SVGAGI, per germline. The CDR3 covers 11 residues. Here the CDR3 reads CASSQNNEQFF. The CDR3 DNA is TGTGCCAGCAGCCAGAACAATGAGCAGTTCTTC.

As to this clone: The same CDR3 can be traced to other DNA sequences in this sample. The gene calls are TRBV29-1 and TRBJ2-1; TRBD2 agrees at 9 bases. Trimming took 5 bases from V and 6 from J; bases not matched to a gene: 8. Germline CDR1 and CDR2: SQVTM and ANQGSEA. This CDR3 region has 14 residues. The CDR3 sequence is CSVLTSGFVNEQFF. The CDR3 coding sequence is TGCAGCGTTCTGACTAGCGGATTCGTCAATGAGCAGTTCTTC.

This clone was picked up a small number of times. The chain links TRBV19 to TRBJ2-5; 8 nucleotides match TRBD1. This CDR3 region has 17 residues. Germline assignment: CDR1 LNHDA and CDR2 SQIVND (reference sequence). V was clipped by 1 base and J by 0 bases; unmatched bases: 7. Here the CDR3 DNA reads TGTGCCAGTAGTATAGCGGGCCTACAGGGGGACCAAGAGACCCAGTACTTC. Protein: CASSIAGLQGDQETQYF.

The chain is built from TRBV5-4 and TRBJ1-1; D is possibly TRBD1 (5 bases). Germline lookup yields CDR1 SGHNT and CDR2 YYREEE (reference sequence). The V end lost 4 bases, the J end lost 1 base, and 11 bases lay between the germline ends. This CDR3 is 14 amino acids long. The CDR3 coding sequence is TGTGCCAGCAGCGGGAGGGACGGGAACACTGAAGCTTTCTTT. It specifies CASSGRDGNTEAFF.

This chain joins TRBV7-9 and TRBJ1-2, with D unclear. This CDR3 is built from 13 residues. Trimming shortened V by 4 bases and J by 2 bases, and 8 bases separated the two germline ends. Germline V gene data show CDR1 as SEHNR and CDR2 as FQNEAQ (reference sequence). The CDR3 loop reads CASSSLLNYGYTF. DNA for the CDR3: TGTGCCAGCAGCTCTCTTTTAAACTATGGCTACACCTTC.

The chain combines TRBV14 with TRBJ2-6; 7 nucleotides line up with TRBD1. CDR3 length equals 19 residues. The germline V gene has CDR1 SGHDN and CDR2 FVKESK. J was trimmed by 0 bases and V by 4 bases; bases with no gene match: 12. CDR3 DNA: TGTGCCAGCAGCCCCCTTGGATGGGGACAGTTCTCTGGGGCCAACGTCCTGACTTTC. This sequence encodes CASSPLGWGQFSGANVLTF. Full variable domain (outside the CDR3, taken from reference TRBV14 and TRBJ2-6): EAGVTQFPSHSVIEKGQTVTLRCDPISGHDNLYWYRRVMGKEIKFLLHFVKESKQDESGMPNNRFLAERTGGTYSTLKVQPAELEDSGVYFCASSPLGWGQFSGANVLTFGAGSRLTVL.

The V gene is TRBV11-1, the J gene TRBJ2-5, with D possibly being TRBD2 (6 bases). Trimming removed 3 bases at V and 1 base at J, with 6 bases between. Germline V lookup: CDR1 SGHAT, CDR2 FQDESV (reference sequence). This CDR3 is built from 13 residues. The CDR3 spells CASSLGLQETQYF. The CDR3 DNA sequence: TGTGCCAGCAGCTTGGGACTCCAAGAGACCCAGTACTTC. The complete variable domain, with remaining parts taken from reference TRBV11-1 and TRBJ2-5, reads EAEVAQSPRYKITEKSQAVAFWCDPISGHATLYWYRQILGQGPELLVQFQDESVVDDSQLPKDRFSAERLKGVDSTLKIQPAELGDSAMYLCASSLGLQETQYFGPGTRLLVL.

V and J are TRBV6-6 and TRBJ1-1; 9 bases align to TRBD1. Germline assignment: CDR1 MNHNY and CDR2 SVGAGI (reference sequence). V trimming: 8 bases; J trimming: 0 bases; junction bases outside the gene matches: 1. This CDR3 spans 13 amino acids. For the CDR3, the DNA is TGTGCCAGCGGACAGGGGCTGAACACTGAAGCTTTCTTT. Its translation: CASGQGLNTEAFF.

This chain uses TRBV2 with TRBJ2-5, with D unclear. CDR3 length: 13 residues. V was pared by 4 bases and J by 2 bases, with 8 bases between. The germline CDR1 and CDR2 sequences are SNHLY and FYNNEI. CDR3 coding DNA: TGTGCCAGCAGTGGAGGCTTGCAAGAGACCCAGTACTTC. Its translation: CASSGGLQETQYF.

This clone was observed once. The V gene is TRBV11-3, the J gene TRBJ2-3; 9 positions agree with TRBD2. Germline CDR1 SGHNT, CDR2 YENEEA. There are 16 residues in the CDR3. V shed 0 bases, J shed 4 bases, and the junction held 5 bases outside the gene matches. The CDR3 protein is CASSLDAAGGADTQYF. CDR3 in DNA: TGTGCCAGCAGCTTAGACGCAGCGGGAGGAGCAGATACGCAGTATTTT.

This clone has just one count. The V and J genes are TRBV6-5 and TRBJ1-1; D is uncertain. The V end was cut by 2 bases, the J end by 7 bases, with 5 bases between. The CDR3 is 11 amino acids. Germline lookup yields CDR1 MNHEY and CDR2 SVGAGI. CDR3 residues: CASSYRGEAFF. As DNA, the CDR3 is TGTGCCAGCAGTTACCGGGGTGAAGCTTTCTTT.

The J gene is TRBJ2-7, the V gene TRBV6-5; 7 bases are a match to TRBD2. The CDR3 is made up of 13 amino acids. The ends lost 6 bases at V and 0 bases at J; junction bases unmatched: 2. The germline gives CDR1 MNHEY, CDR2 SVGAGI. CDR3 sequence (DNA): TGTGCCAGCAGCCGCGGGGGCTCCTACGAGCAGTACTTC. Translated: CASSRGGSYEQYF.

This rearrangement joins TRBV5-4 to TRBJ2-7; 8 bases agree with TRBD1. Trimming removed 0 bases from V and 7 bases from J; junction bases left unmatched: 6. This CDR3 contains 14 residues. The V gene's germline CDR1 is SGHNT and CDR2 YYREEE (reference sequence). The chain's CDR3 is CASSLGQGTGEQYF. As DNA, the CDR3 is TGTGCCAGCAGCTTGGGACAGGGGACGGGGGAGCAGTACTTC.

This clone was observed a few times. This chain links TRBV6-6 with TRBJ1-2; 7 bases line up with TRBD1. Germline V gene data show CDR1 as MNHNY and CDR2 as SVGAGI (reference sequence). This CDR3 has 15 residues. V was pared by 0 bases and J by 6 bases, with 7 bases of the junction left unmatched. The CDR3 DNA follows: TGTGCCAGCAGTTACTCGGGGGGACAGCAAAATGGCTACACCTTC. Translating gives CASSYSGGQQNGYTF.

Points on this clone: The junction departs from the called germline gene at one end, perhaps through a read error. The chain recombines TRBV19 with TRBJ1-1; no firm D call. Germline CDR1 and CDR2: LNHDA and SQIVND (reference sequence). There are 12 residues in the CDR3. This CDR3 reads CASNQRNTEAFF. The CDR3 nucleotides are TGTGCCAGCAATCAGAGGAACACTGAAGCCTTCTTT.

A single count supports this clone. The V and J genes are TRBV5-8 and TRBJ2-5; 10 nucleotides agree with TRBD2. Germline trimming cut 0 bases from V and 6 bases from J; bases unmatched to any gene: 8. The germline CDR1 and CDR2 sequences are SGHTS and YDEGEE. This CDR3 contains 16 residues. The CDR3 region is CASSLAQAGGRKTQYF. The CDR3 region has the DNA TGTGCCAGCAGCTTGGCCCAAGCGGGAGGGCGGAAGACCCAGTACTTC.

The chain uses TRBV15 and TRBJ2-1, with 7 bases lining up with TRBD2. Germline CDR1 reads LNHNV; CDR2 reads YYDKDF (reference sequence). The CDR3 is 16 amino acids. V was clipped by 5 bases and J by 0 bases; unmatched bases: 7. DNA for the CDR3: TGTGCCACCAGCTGGAGAGGCGGGAGCTCCTACAATGAGCAGTTCTTC. It codes for CATSWRGGSSYNEQFF. Full variable domain (remainder filled in from reference TRBV15 and TRBJ2-1): DAMVIQNPRYQVTQFGKPVTLSCSQTLNHNVMYWYQQKSSQAPKLLFHYYDKDFNNEADTPDNFQSRRPNTSFCFLDIRSPGLGDTAMYLCATSWRGGSSYNEQFFGPGTRLTVL.